Below, 5 T cell receptor beta chains from the same sample are listed, as sequenced in a study of T cells in narcolepsy. Repertoires were generated with immunoSEQ multiplex PCR, while TCRdb's copy carries only in-frame clones and drops some. The repertoire holds approximately 30,000 clones, with around 80% as singletons. Sequenced sample: memory (CD45RA-) CD4+ T cells from blood. The receptors stem from a human donor in good health.

The chain links TRBV13 to TRBJ2-1; TRBD2 agrees at 9 bases. J lost 0 bases, V lost 4 bases, and 4 bases had no gene match. The CDR3 consists of 16 residues. Germline loops: CDR1 PRHDT, CDR2 FYEKMQ (reference sequence). CDR3 DNA sequence: TGTGCCAGCAGCTACCTAGCGGGGAGCTCCTACAATGAGCAGTTCTTC. This translates into CASSYLAGSSYNEQFF.

This clone was seen a single time. CDR3 residues: CASSLGGFQGRNEQYF. DNA for the CDR3: TGTGCCAGCAGTTTAGGTGGTTTCCAGGGTAGAAACGAGCAGTACTTC. This chain joins TRBV27 and TRBJ2-7; possibly TRBD1 for D (5 bases). The CDR3 runs to 16 residues. V lost 2 bases and J lost 5, with 19 bases in between. Germline CDR1 and CDR2: MNHEY and SMNVEV (reference sequence).

The gene calls are TRBV6-6 and TRBJ2-5, with 7 bases aligning to TRBD1. The J segment lost 7 bases and the V segment lost 2 bases, leaving 4 bases of the junction unmatched. The CDR3 length is 13 residues. In germline, CDR1 is MNHNY, CDR2 SVGAGI (reference sequence). CDR3 in DNA: TGTGCCAGCAGTTACGATAACAGGGGGACCCAGTACTTC. As protein: CASSYDNRGTQYF.

The chain employs TRBV5-5 and TRBJ2-1; D uncertain. Germline V gene lookup returns CDR1 SGHKS and CDR2 YYEKEE (reference sequence). CDR3 length: 13 amino acids. Trimming cost V 0 bases and J 5 bases, with 6 bases left between them. Written as DNA, the CDR3 is TGTGCCAGCAGCTTGGGCCCTGACAATGAGCAGTTCTTC. It translates to CASSLGPDNEQFF.

The chain uses TRBV18 and TRBJ1-4; D remains ambiguous. The CDR3 has 13 residues. The V and J ends lost 2 bases and 3 bases respectively, with 4 bases between them. Germline V CDR1 and CDR2: KGHSH, LQKENI. Here the CDR3 reads CASSPYSNEKLFF. The DNA for the CDR3 is TGTGCCAGCTCACCATACTCTAATGAAAAACTGTTTTTT.